This is a list of T cell receptor beta chains from one sample in a study of blood T cell repertoires in COVID-19. Produced via immunoSEQ multiplex PCR; TCRdb's table is partial and in-frame only. Here the sample spans roughly 110,000 clones, about 85% being singletons. Input material: peripheral blood. The receptors here all came from a human donor in a cohort sampled during active COVID-19. Each CDR3 is given with its conserved first and last residue. Fields, in order: J gene, D gene, clone size, V gene, CDR3 DNA, CDR3 protein. The D gene is left open where the match is weak. Clone size is given for some rows only: seen once, a few or many times, or a class if the clone is expanded.

J gene: TRBJ1-6
D gene: TRBD1
clone size: -
V gene: TRBV6-2/TRBV6-3
CDR3 DNA: TGTGCCAGCAGTTACTCGACAGGGGGATCGGATTCACCCCTCCACTTT
CDR3 protein: CASSYSTGGSDSPLHF

J gene: TRBJ2-7
D gene: TRBD1
clone size: -
V gene: TRBV5-1
CDR3 DNA: TGCGCCAGCAGCCCGGGGACAGGCGGGGTCTACGAGCAGTACTTC
CDR3 protein: CASSPGTGGVYEQYF

J gene: TRBJ1-5
D gene: -
clone size: -
V gene: TRBV10-2
CDR3 DNA: TGCGCCAGCAGTCACACAGGCGCCAGCAGCAATCAGCCCCAGCATTTT
CDR3 protein: CASSHTGASSNQPQHF

J gene: TRBJ1-1
D gene: -
clone size: few
V gene: TRBV11-2
CDR3 DNA: TGTGCCAGCAGCTTAGATCGAAAAGCGAACACTGAAGCTTTCTTT
CDR3 protein: CASSLDRKANTEAFF

J gene: TRBJ1-4
D gene: TRBD1
clone size: once
V gene: TRBV11-2
CDR3 DNA: TGTGCCAGCAGCCGGGGACAGTCAACTAATGAAAAACTGTTTTTT
CDR3 protein: CASSRGQSTNEKLFF

J gene: TRBJ2-7
D gene: TRBD2
clone size: few
V gene: TRBV6-2/TRBV6-3
CDR3 DNA: TGTGCCAGCAGTTACTCGACTAGCGGGGGCTACGAGCAGTACTTC
CDR3 protein: CASSYSTSGGYEQYF

J gene: TRBJ1-5
D gene: TRBD1
clone size: -
V gene: TRBV6-5
CDR3 DNA: TGTGCCAGCAGTTCCCAGGGGGCAGGCAATCAGCCCCAGCATTTT
CDR3 protein: CASSSQGAGNQPQHF

J gene: TRBJ2-3
D gene: -
clone size: -
V gene: TRBV6-2/TRBV6-3
CDR3 DNA: TGTGCCAGCAGTTCAGGAAGTACGCAGTATTTT
CDR3 protein: CASSSGSTQYF

J gene: TRBJ2-3
D gene: TRBD2
clone size: -
V gene: TRBV4-1
CDR3 DNA: TGCGCCAGCAGCCAAGAAGGGCGGCGGGGGACAGATACGCAGTATTTT
CDR3 protein: CASSQEGRRGTDTQYF

J gene: TRBJ1-1
D gene: -
clone size: -
V gene: TRBV6-6
CDR3 DNA: TGTGCCAGCAGCTCCGGGGACTTAATTGTGAACACTGAAGCTTTCTTT
CDR3 protein: CASSSGDLIVNTEAFF

J gene: TRBJ2-1
D gene: -
clone size: -
V gene: TRBV7-9
CDR3 DNA: TGTGCCAGCAGCTTATTGGCCGTAAATGAGCAGTTCTTC
CDR3 protein: CASSLLAVNEQFF

J gene: TRBJ2-1
D gene: -
clone size: -
V gene: TRBV6-2/TRBV6-3
CDR3 DNA: TGTGCCAGCAGTTACTCAGGACTATACAATGAGCAGTTCTTC
CDR3 protein: CASSYSGLYNEQFF

J gene: TRBJ2-3
D gene: TRBD1
clone size: once
V gene: TRBV3-1/TRBV3-2
CDR3 DNA: TGTGCCAGCAGCCAGACAGGGGGCAAGGTAGATACGCAGTATTTT
CDR3 protein: CASSQTGGKVDTQYF

J gene: TRBJ1-1
D gene: -
clone size: few
V gene: TRBV27
CDR3 DNA: TGTGCCAGCAGTTTACGGGGATTCACTGAAGCTTTCTTT
CDR3 protein: CASSLRGFTEAFF

J gene: TRBJ1-3
D gene: -
clone size: -
V gene: TRBV11-2
CDR3 DNA: TGTGCCAGCAGCTCGACGGACAACTCTGGAAACACCATATATTTT
CDR3 protein: CASSSTDNSGNTIYF

J gene: TRBJ1-4
D gene: TRBD1
clone size: -
V gene: TRBV28
CDR3 DNA: TGTGCCAGCAGTGAACAGGGGTTTATTAATGAAAAACTGTTTTTT
CDR3 protein: CASSEQGFINEKLFF

J gene: TRBJ1-1
D gene: -
clone size: -
V gene: TRBV12-3/TRBV12-4
CDR3 DNA: TGTGCCAGCAGTTCTTCAGGGGACACTGAAGCTTTCTTT
CDR3 protein: CASSSSGDTEAFF

J gene: TRBJ1-4
D gene: TRBD1
clone size: -
V gene: TRBV5-6
CDR3 DNA: TGTGCCAGCAGGAGGACAGGGGGCGATGAAAAACTGTTTTTT
CDR3 protein: CASRRTGGDEKLFF

J gene: TRBJ2-2
D gene: -
clone size: -
V gene: TRBV20-1
CDR3 DNA: TGCAGTGCTCCCAGGGCCGGGGAGCTGTTTTTT
CDR3 protein: CSAPRAGELFF

J gene: TRBJ1-3
D gene: TRBD1
clone size: -
V gene: TRBV7-8
CDR3 DNA: TGTGCCAGCAGCACCGGGACAGGGGGCTCTGGAAACACCATATATTTT
CDR3 protein: CASSTGTGGSGNTIYF

J gene: TRBJ2-7
D gene: -
clone size: -
V gene: TRBV29-1
CDR3 DNA: TGCAGCGTCATCGATTCTAACTCCTACGAGCAGTACTTC
CDR3 protein: CSVIDSNSYEQYF

J gene: TRBJ1-6
D gene: -
clone size: -
V gene: TRBV5-4
CDR3 DNA: TGTGCCAGCAGCACAGGGCTCCCTGGCCTGTCCTATAATTCACCCCTCCACTTT
CDR3 protein: CASSTGLPGLSYNSPLHF

J gene: TRBJ2-4
D gene: TRBD2
clone size: -
V gene: TRBV6-1
CDR3 DNA: TGTGCCAGCAGTGAAGCCGGGAGGTACATTCAGTACTTC
CDR3 protein: CASSEAGRYIQYF

J gene: TRBJ2-1
D gene: -
clone size: -
V gene: TRBV25-1
CDR3 DNA: TGTGCCAGCAGTGAAAAACGGACTCTCAATGAGCAGTTCTTC
CDR3 protein: CASSEKRTLNEQFF

J gene: TRBJ2-7
D gene: -
clone size: -
V gene: TRBV5-1
CDR3 DNA: TGCGCCAGCAGGATCAGTCCGCCCACGTACGAGCAGTACTTC
CDR3 protein: CASRISPPTYEQYF

J gene: TRBJ2-2
D gene: TRBD2
clone size: once
V gene: TRBV9
CDR3 DNA: TGTGCCAGCAGCGCCTTAGCGGGGGGCCCCGGGGAGCTGTTTTTT
CDR3 protein: CASSALAGGPGELFF

J gene: TRBJ2-2
D gene: -
clone size: -
V gene: TRBV28
CDR3 DNA: TGTGCCAGCAGTTTACAGGGAAATTTAGTTTTGGAGCTGTTTTTT
CDR3 protein: CASSLQGNLVLELFF

J gene: TRBJ2-7
D gene: -
clone size: -
V gene: TRBV12-5
CDR3 DNA: TGTGCTAGTGGTTTGGCCCTCCCAACAGGCATGGAAGGCTACGAGCAGTACTTC
CDR3 protein: CASGLALPTGMEGYEQYF

J gene: TRBJ2-1
D gene: TRBD1
clone size: -
V gene: TRBV5-4
CDR3 DNA: TGTGCCAGCAGCTTGCCGGGACAGGGATACAATGAGCAGTTCTTC
CDR3 protein: CASSLPGQGYNEQFF

J gene: TRBJ2-1
D gene: TRBD2
clone size: -
V gene: TRBV20-1
CDR3 DNA: TGCAGTGCTAGTTACTGGGGCGGGGGGTACAATGAGCAGTTCTTC
CDR3 protein: CSASYWGGGYNEQFF

J gene: TRBJ2-1
D gene: TRBD2
clone size: -
V gene: TRBV3-1/TRBV3-2
CDR3 DNA: TGTGCCAGCAGCCTAAGCGGGGGGAATGAGCAGTTCTTC
CDR3 protein: CASSLSGGNEQFF

J gene: TRBJ2-3
D gene: -
clone size: -
V gene: TRBV12-3/TRBV12-4
CDR3 DNA: TGTGCCAGCAGTTGGCCAGATACGCAGTATTTT
CDR3 protein: CASSWPDTQYF

J gene: TRBJ2-5
D gene: -
clone size: -
V gene: TRBV12-3/TRBV12-4
CDR3 DNA: TGTGCCAGCGGCATTTACCAAGAGACCCAGTACTTC
CDR3 protein: CASGIYQETQYF

J gene: TRBJ2-1
D gene: TRBD2
clone size: -
V gene: TRBV5-1
CDR3 DNA: TGCGCCAGCAGCTTGGTTATGCGGGGGGCGGGAGATGAGCAGTTCTTC
CDR3 protein: CASSLVMRGAGDEQFF

J gene: TRBJ1-2
D gene: -
clone size: -
V gene: TRBV25-1
CDR3 DNA: TGTGCCAGCAGTGAAACAGGGCAGTGGGGTGGCTACACCTTC
CDR3 protein: CASSETGQWGGYTF

J gene: TRBJ2-1
D gene: -
clone size: -
V gene: TRBV11-2
CDR3 DNA: TGTGCCAGCAGCTTAGGGAGACTAGGAGCATACAATGAGCAGTTCTTC
CDR3 protein: CASSLGRLGAYNEQFF

J gene: TRBJ1-1
D gene: TRBD1
clone size: -
V gene: TRBV19
CDR3 DNA: TGTGCCAGTAGGTTAAGACAGGGGGGCAACACTGAAGCTTTCTTT
CDR3 protein: CASRLRQGGNTEAFF

J gene: TRBJ2-7
D gene: TRBD1
clone size: -
V gene: TRBV20-1
CDR3 DNA: TGCAGTGCTAGTCCCGGGACAGGGGGAGATATGAACTACGAGCAGTACTTC
CDR3 protein: CSASPGTGGDMNYEQYF

J gene: TRBJ1-5
D gene: TRBD1
clone size: -
V gene: TRBV14
CDR3 DNA: TGTGCCGGGAAGACAGGGGCAAGGGGCAATCAGCCCCAGCATTTT
CDR3 protein: CAGKTGARGNQPQHF

J gene: TRBJ1-6
D gene: TRBD1
clone size: few
V gene: TRBV30
CDR3 DNA: TGTGCCTGGAGGGCTTCGGGACAGGGGGGCAATTCACCCCTCCACTTT
CDR3 protein: CAWRASGQGGNSPLHF

J gene: TRBJ1-6
D gene: TRBD1
clone size: -
V gene: TRBV9
CDR3 DNA: TGTGCCAGCAGCGCCCAGGCGGGACAGGGCGGCAATTCACCCCTCCACTTT
CDR3 protein: CASSAQAGQGGNSPLHF

J gene: TRBJ1-1
D gene: TRBD1
clone size: -
V gene: TRBV5-1
CDR3 DNA: TGCGCCAGCAGCTTAGGACAGGGAGGGGCAATGAACACTGAAGCTTTCTTT
CDR3 protein: CASSLGQGGAMNTEAFF

J gene: TRBJ2-6
D gene: TRBD1
clone size: -
V gene: TRBV9
CDR3 DNA: TGTGCCAGCAGCGACCCGGGACAGGGGGCCGGGGCCAACGTCCTGACTTTC
CDR3 protein: CASSDPGQGAGANVLTF

J gene: TRBJ1-2
D gene: -
clone size: -
V gene: TRBV6-2/TRBV6-3
CDR3 DNA: TGTGCCAGCAGTTACGCGGAGTGGACACGATCGAGCTACACCTTC
CDR3 protein: CASSYAEWTRSSYTF

J gene: TRBJ1-1
D gene: -
clone size: -
V gene: TRBV28
CDR3 DNA: TGTGCCAGCAGACCCCCCCTCTCCCAGGGAAGGTTTTTGGCCACTGAAGCTTTCTTT
CDR3 protein: CASRPPLSQGRFLATEAFF

J gene: TRBJ2-5
D gene: TRBD2
clone size: -
V gene: TRBV6-5
CDR3 DNA: TGTGCCAGCAGTTATACCGGGGACTACGGGGGGACTCAGTACTTC
CDR3 protein: CASSYTGDYGGTQYF

J gene: TRBJ1-5
D gene: -
clone size: -
V gene: TRBV24-1
CDR3 DNA: TGTGCCACCAGTGATTCTGTCTCGAGGCAGCCCCAGCATTTT
CDR3 protein: CATSDSVSRQPQHF

J gene: TRBJ2-1
D gene: TRBD2
clone size: -
V gene: TRBV5-4
CDR3 DNA: TGTGCCAGCAGCAAGGGAAGCGGGGGAGCCTACAATGAGCAGTTCTTC
CDR3 protein: CASSKGSGGAYNEQFF

J gene: TRBJ2-1
D gene: -
clone size: -
V gene: TRBV6-5
CDR3 DNA: TGTGCCAGCAGGCGCTCAGGGGTCAATGAGCAGTTCTTC
CDR3 protein: CASRRSGVNEQFF

J gene: TRBJ2-1
D gene: TRBD1
clone size: -
V gene: TRBV5-1
CDR3 DNA: TGCGCCAGCAGCTTCGGACAGGGAGGCGGGAATGAGCAGTTCTTC
CDR3 protein: CASSFGQGGGNEQFF

J gene: TRBJ2-5
D gene: TRBD1
clone size: -
V gene: TRBV6-1
CDR3 DNA: TGTGCCAGCAGTGAAAGATGGGACAGGGTATCGACCCAGTACTTC
CDR3 protein: CASSERWDRVSTQYF

J gene: TRBJ1-1
D gene: -
clone size: -
V gene: TRBV15
CDR3 DNA: TGTGCCACCAGCAGAGAAGGGCTGGAACAGGACGTATGGACTGAAGCTTTCTTT
CDR3 protein: CATSREGLEQDVWTEAFF

J gene: TRBJ2-3
D gene: -
clone size: -
V gene: TRBV28
CDR3 DNA: TGTGCCTCTAACCTGGGGGCCTTGAGCACAGATACGCAGTATTTT
CDR3 protein: CASNLGALSTDTQYF

J gene: TRBJ1-4
D gene: TRBD1
clone size: -
V gene: TRBV5-1
CDR3 DNA: TGCGCCAGCAGCAAAAGTCCGGGACAGCATAATGAAAAACTGTTTTTT
CDR3 protein: CASSKSPGQHNEKLFF

J gene: TRBJ2-5
D gene: TRBD1
clone size: -
V gene: TRBV7-2
CDR3 DNA: TGTGCCAGCAGCTTTTCCGGGACAGGGGACGAGACCCAGTACTTC
CDR3 protein: CASSFSGTGDETQYF

J gene: TRBJ2-7
D gene: TRBD2
clone size: -
V gene: TRBV10-3
CDR3 DNA: TGTGCCATCAGCCCCGGGGGGGGCCCCTACGAGCAGTACTTC
CDR3 protein: CAISPGGGPYEQYF

J gene: TRBJ1-3
D gene: -
clone size: -
V gene: TRBV6-5
CDR3 DNA: TGTGCCAGCAGTTACCGAGTCGAGTGGGGCCACACCATATATTTT
CDR3 protein: CASSYRVEWGHTIYF

J gene: TRBJ2-7
D gene: -
clone size: -
V gene: TRBV2
CDR3 DNA: TGTGCCAGCAGTGAAGACAGGATCTACGAGCAGTACTTC
CDR3 protein: CASSEDRIYEQYF

J gene: TRBJ2-4
D gene: -
clone size: -
V gene: TRBV2
CDR3 DNA: TGTGCCAGCAGCCTACAGGGTGACAAAAACATTCAGTACTTC
CDR3 protein: CASSLQGDKNIQYF